Listed here is a single T cell receptor (beta chain). These data are taken from a study of blood T cell repertoires in COVID-19. Study context: Material from acute and convalescent COVID-19 was sourced from the United States, Italy and Spain. PBMCs, B-cell-depleted T cells, or T cells provided the cDNA or gDNA that made up the material.

Per the original methods: Amplifying reference gene primers gave estimates of nucleated cell counts. Profiled with immunoSEQ multiplex PCR; TCRdb holds only in-frame clones, not every one. That table gives V, J and clone size, and the DNA gave D and trimming. The sample carries 90,000 to 130,000 clones, 70% to 90% recorded once. The source is a human donor in a cohort sampled during active COVID-19. The sequencing sample was made of peripheral blood.

CDR3 nucleotides: TGTGCCAGCAGTTTAGGACTAGCTTTGGAGACCCAGTACTTC. It yields the protein CASSLGLALETQYF. The rearrangement uses TRBV27 and TRBJ2-5; TRBD2 matches at 8 bases. The CDR3 covers 14 residues. V gave up 2 bases and J gave up 5 bases; unmatched junction bases: 4. CDR1 is MNHEY, CDR2 SMNVEV, per germline (reference sequence).